What follows are 26 T cell receptor beta chains derived from one specimen sequenced in a study of T cells of healthy individuals. TCRdb independently ran MiXCR on the 5' RACE reads; one entry per CDR3 protein. The sample includes around 63,000 distinct CDR3 sequences, around 16% seen only once; the top ten take around 5.1%. These receptor sequences come from a human donor in good health.

This clonotype showed up just a few times. The chain has TRBV2 and TRBJ2-1; 13 bases agree with TRBD2. Unmatched junction bases numbered 2, after V lost 8 bases and J lost 7 bases. The germline V gene encodes CDR1 SNHLY and CDR2 FYNNEI. The CDR3 length is 13 residues. The CDR3 protein is CASPGLAGNEQFF. DNA of the CDR3: TGTGCCAGCCCGGGACTAGCGGGAAATGAGCAGTTCTTC.

This clonotype occurred a few times. The V and J genes are TRBV5-1 and TRBJ2-5; TRBD1 matches at 7 bases. CDR1 is SGHRS and CDR2 is YFSETQ in the germline V gene. The V gene end was trimmed by 0 bases and the J gene end by 1 base; junction bases not matched to a gene: 6. The CDR3 spans 16 residues. In DNA form, the CDR3 reads TGCGCCAGCAGCTTGGGAGAGACAGGGCTCCAAGAGACCCAGTACTTC. This translates into CASSLGETGLQETQYF.

The chain combines TRBV28 with TRBJ1-2; tentative D call: TRBD1 (5 bases). The CDR3 spans 12 residues. Germline loops: CDR1 MDHEN, CDR2 SYDVKM. Trimming took off 2 bases at V and 8 bases at J, with 9 bases between the two ends. CDR3 DNA sequence: TGTGCCAGCAGTTTAGGGACGGGGGGCTACACCTTC. It yields the protein CASSLGTGGYTF.

The chain combines TRBV28 with TRBJ1-3, with 8 nucleotides matching TRBD1. V gave up 7 bases and J gave up 0 bases; unmatched junction bases: 11. The CDR3 contains 17 residues. Germline CDR1 and CDR2: MDHEN and SYDVKM. In DNA form, the CDR3 reads TGTGCCAGCAAGCTCCCGGGACAGGCGTACTCTGGAAACACCATATATTTT. Translation gives CASKLPGQAYSGNTIYF.

At least ten counts were recorded for this clonotype. This sequence joins TRBV3-1 and TRBJ1-5; D not resolved. Trimming removed 4 bases from V and 5 bases from J, with 6 bases in between. The CDR3 sequence is 12 residues long. From germline, CDR1 is LGHDT and CDR2 YNNKEL (reference sequence). CDR3 sequence reads: CASSLFDQPQHF. In DNA, the CDR3 is TGTGCCAGCAGCCTATTTGATCAGCCCCAGCATTTT. Full variable domain (missing parts from reference TRBV3-1 and TRBJ1-5): DTAVSQTPKYLVTQMGNDKSIKCEQNLGHDTMYWYKQDSKKFLKIMFSYNNKELIINETVPNRFSPKSPDKAHLNLHINSLELGDSAVYFCASSLFDQPQHFGDGTRLSIL.

This clonotype was detected only a few times. The chain recombines TRBV5-1 with TRBJ1-3, with D unclear. The CDR3 runs to 18 residues. With 4 bases removed from V and 1 base from J, the gap between germline ends came to 21 bases. The germline CDR1 and CDR2 sequences are SGHRS and YFSETQ. For the CDR3, the DNA is TGCGCCAGCAGCCCGTCAGGATCTATGAACCCATCTGGAAACACCATATATTTT. Translation gives CASSPSGSMNPSGNTIYF.

This clonotype came up many times. J is TRBJ2-7 and V is TRBV29-1; tentatively, D is TRBD1 (6 bases). The CDR3 spans 14 residues. From germline, CDR1 is SQVTM and CDR2 ANQGSEA. The V and J ends lost 5 bases and 3 bases respectively, with 17 bases between them. The CDR3 DNA is TGCAGCGTTCGGCCCTACGCAGGGGTCTACGAGCAGTACTTC. It yields the protein CSVRPYAGVYEQYF.

Ten or more counts support this clonotype. The chain uses TRBV20-1 and TRBJ2-3; D remains ambiguous. Germline V gene sequence: CDR1 DFQATT, CDR2 SNEGSKA (reference sequence). The CDR3 runs to 16 residues. The germline V and J ends were trimmed by 3 bases and 2 bases, with 18 bases remaining between them. In nucleotides, the CDR3 is TGCAGTGCTAGTGGGCTAATCCCCGGGCACACAGATACGCAGTATTTT. Amino acid sequence: CSASGLIPGHTDTQYF.

This clonotype was counted between two and nine times. The chain recombines TRBV7-9 with TRBJ2-7; 9 nucleotides agree with TRBD1. Germline V CDR1 and CDR2: SEHNR, FQNEAQ (reference sequence). CDR3 length: 15 amino acids. With V trimmed by 8 bases and J by 4 bases, 12 bases remained unmatched. In DNA form, the CDR3 reads TGTGCCAGCCGCAGCCCTACAGGGGGCGGGTACGAGCAGTACTTC. Encoded protein: CASRSPTGGGYEQYF.

At least ten counts were recorded for this clonotype. The gene calls are TRBV27 and TRBJ2-7; D perhaps matches TRBD2 (5 bases). The CDR3 runs 14 residues. From germline, CDR1 is MNHEY and CDR2 SMNVEV (reference sequence). V dropped 3 bases and J dropped 6 bases, with 15 bases sitting between them. The DNA of the CDR3 is TGTGCCAGCAGTTTGATTGGAGCGGAGGTCGAGCAGTACTTC. Its protein product is CASSLIGAEVEQYF.

The chain is built from TRBV4-2 and TRBJ2-2, with a weak D call TRBD1 (6 bases). V was pared by 2 bases and J by 6 bases, with 10 bases between. The CDR3 is 14 amino acids. The germline V gene encodes CDR1 LGHNA and CDR2 YNFKEQ. For the CDR3, the DNA is TGTGCCAGCAGCCAAAGTACAGGGTCCGGGGAGCTGTTTTTT. Its protein product is CASSQSTGSGELFF.

Remarks on this clonotype: This may come from a read error, since a much larger clone is one base off. V is TRBV4-1 and J is TRBJ2-7; 7 nucleotides align to TRBD1. Trimming cost V 1 base and J 2 bases; bases outside gene matches: 11. This CDR3 contains 17 residues. The germline V gene encodes CDR1 MGHRA and CDR2 YSYEKL. CDR3 region: CASSQVRGGSPTYEQYF. For the CDR3, the DNA is TGCGCCAGCAGCCAAGTACGAGGGGGCTCTCCTACCTACGAGCAGTACTTC.

The sample holds many counts of this clonotype. The chain combines TRBV4-2 with TRBJ2-2; 9 bases match TRBD2. The V gene's germline CDR1 is LGHNA and CDR2 YNFKEQ. Trimming took 1 base from V and 4 from J; bases not matched to a gene: 4. This CDR3 is 16 amino acids long. For the CDR3, the DNA is TGTGCCAGCAGCCAAGGACTAGCGGAGCGCACCGGGGAGCTGTTTTTT. Protein product: CASSQGLAERTGELFF.

This clonotype was picked up many times. This chain joins TRBV5-4 and TRBJ1-6; D unclear. V lost 0 bases to trimming and J lost 6 bases, with 7 bases between them. The germline V gene has CDR1 SGHNT and CDR2 YYREEE (reference sequence). This CDR3 contains 14 residues. The CDR3 protein is CASSLAGSNSPLHF. The CDR3 DNA reads as TGTGCCAGCAGCTTGGCGGGGTCTAATTCACCCCTCCACTTT.

This clonotype was observed a handful of times. The V and J genes are TRBV3-1 and TRBJ2-2; the match to TRBD2 covers 8 bases. Germline lookup yields CDR1 LGHDT and CDR2 YNNKEL (reference sequence). The V gene end was trimmed by 4 bases and the J gene end by 5 bases; junction bases not matched to a gene: 6. This CDR3 is built from 15 residues. CDR3 sequence: CASSPPGGGTGELFF. The CDR3 DNA reads as TGTGCCAGCAGCCCGCCCGGCGGGGGGACCGGGGAGCTGTTTTTT.

This clonotype occurred a few times. The chain carries TRBV3-1 and TRBJ2-1; TRBD1 might be the D (7 bases). Germline CDR1 LGHDT, CDR2 YNNKEL (reference sequence). CDR3 length: 12 residues. Deletions cut 2 bases from V and 9 bases from J, with 8 bases between. CDR3 coding DNA: TGTGCCAGCAGCCAACAGGGGGGTGAGCAGTTCTTC. The encoded protein is CASSQQGGEQFF.

The chain carries TRBV6-2 or TRBV6-3 and TRBJ2-3; 10 bases map to TRBD2. Germline CDR1 MNHEY, CDR2 SVGEGT. The CDR3 runs to 17 residues. With V trimmed by 6 bases and J by 4 bases, 13 bases remained unmatched. The chain's CDR3 is CASSRRTLAGGPDTQYF. The CDR3 bases are TGTGCCAGCAGCCGACGAACTTTAGCGGGAGGTCCAGATACGCAGTATTTT.

The CDR3, as DNA: TGTGCCAGCAGCTTCCCGGCAGATACGCAGTATTTT. This gives the protein CASSFPADTQYF. The chain joins TRBV7-9 to TRBJ2-3; no firm D call. From germline, CDR1 is SEHNR and CDR2 FQNEAQ (reference sequence). The CDR3 runs to 12 residues. The ends were cut back, 3 bases at V and 4 bases at J, with 5 bases in the middle.

This clonotype was observed a few times. This chain links TRBV28 with TRBJ2-5; D call uncertain. This CDR3 has 15 residues. Germline CDR1 is MDHEN and CDR2 is SYDVKM. The V end was cut by 4 bases, the J end by 5 bases, with 17 bases between. The CDR3 DNA reads as TGTGCCAGCAGTTACCAACGGTCCATGGGGGAGACCCAGTACTTC. Its translation is CASSYQRSMGETQYF. Together with reference TRBV28 and TRBJ2-5, the CDR3 gives the full variable domain: DVKVTQSSRYLVKRTGEKVFLECVQDMDHENMFWYRQDPGLGLRLIYFSYDVKMKEKGDIPEGYSVSREKKERFSLILESASTNQTSMYLCASSYQRSMGETQYFGPGTRLLVL.

The sample holds a few counts of this clonotype. The CDR3 DNA follows: TGTGCCACCAGCCGAGCTAGGGTAGGGATGAACACTGAAGCTTTCTTT. Its translation is CATSRARVGMNTEAFF. The rearrangement joins TRBV15 to TRBJ1-1; D is unclear. Trimming pared 5 bases from V and 0 bases from J, leaving 16 bases between. The CDR3 totals 16 residues. Germline V gives CDR1 LNHNV, CDR2 YYDKDF (reference sequence). Looking up the rest from reference TRBV15 and TRBJ1-1 gives the full variable domain: DAMVIQNPRYQVTQFGKPVTLSCSQTLNHNVMYWYQQKSSQAPKLLFHYYDKDFNNEADTPDNFQSRRPNTSFCFLDIRSPGLGDTAMYLCATSRARVGMNTEAFFGQGTRLTVV.

The chain uses TRBV27 and TRBJ2-3, with a tentative D call TRBD1 (6 bases). Trimming pared 4 bases from V and 3 bases from J, leaving 17 bases between. The CDR3 extends over 16 amino acids. In germline, CDR1 is MNHEY, CDR2 SMNVEV (reference sequence). In nucleotides, the CDR3 is TGTGCCAGCAGTTCCTTTGGACAGAGCGTTACAGATACGCAGTATTTT. Amino acid sequence: CASSSFGQSVTDTQYF.

Many counts were recorded for this clonotype. CDR3 sequence reads: CASSQDLATRNIQYF. As DNA, the CDR3 is TGCGCCAGCAGCCAAGATTTGGCCACAAGGAACATTCAGTACTTC. The J gene is TRBJ2-4, the V gene TRBV4-3; no definite D call. The CDR3 contains 15 residues. The germline V gene has CDR1 LGHNA and CDR2 YSLEER. Trimming shortened V by 0 bases and J by 7 bases, and 13 bases separated the two germline ends.

This rearrangement joins TRBV3-1 to TRBJ2-1; perhaps D is TRBD1 or TRBD2 (5 bases each). This CDR3 comprises 15 residues. The V end lost 4 bases, the J end lost 6 bases, and 16 bases lay between the germline ends. CDR1 LGHDT and CDR2 YNNKEL come from the germline V gene (reference sequence). This chain's CDR3 is CASSLDRDPSNEQFF. The CDR3 DNA sequence: TGTGCCAGCAGCCTCGACCGGGACCCGAGCAATGAGCAGTTCTTC.

This sequence joins TRBV5-1 and TRBJ1-5; TRBD1 is a possible D gene (6 bases). Germline assignment: CDR1 SGHRS and CDR2 YFSETQ. This CDR3 has 19 residues. Trimming removed 2 bases at V and 0 bases at J, with 21 bases between. The DNA for the CDR3 is TGCGCCAGCAGCTTCATTGCGACGGACAGCATCATTAGCAATCAGCCCCAGCATTTT. This gives the protein CASSFIATDSIISNQPQHF.

This clonotype appeared many times. The V call is TRBV28, the J call TRBJ2-1; 12 nucleotides line up with TRBD2. CDR1 MDHEN and CDR2 SYDVKM come from the germline V gene. This CDR3 is 15 amino acids long. V lost 5 bases, J lost 7 bases, and 6 bases stayed unmatched. Written as DNA, the CDR3 is TGTGCCAGCAGTACGGGGACTAGCGGGTGGAATGAGCAGTTCTTC. As protein: CASSTGTSGWNEQFF.

This clonotype appeared many times. The genes are TRBV6-2 or TRBV6-3 and TRBJ2-1; 7 nucleotides match TRBD2. The CDR3 has 18 residues. J gave up 5 bases and V 2 bases, and 15 bases lay outside the gene matches. Germline-derived CDR1 and CDR2 are MNHEY and SVGEGT. The CDR3 reads CASSYDTSSGLPNNEQFF. Here the CDR3 DNA reads TGTGCCAGCAGTTACGATACCTCCTCGGGACTACCTAACAATGAGCAGTTCTTC.